What follows is one T cell receptor (beta chain) and its context. Its antigen is still unknown. MiXCR, run by TCRdb on the reads, gives a single entry per CDR3 protein. The table has over 100,000 distinct CDR3 sequences, 25% to 30% seen once. This CDR3 has 15 residues. Germline assignment: CDR1 SEHNR and CDR2 FQNEAQ (reference sequence). The V end was cut by 2 bases, the J end by 2 bases, with 12 bases between. This specimen comes from a study of T cell repertoires in cytomegalovirus infection. Study outcomes and limitations: HLA-C-restricted CMV-specific TCR beta clonotypes prevailed in the ex vivo response.

The receptor comes from a human donor in good health (CMV status not recorded). Some clones in this sample may be carry-over from other donors' samples. V and J are TRBV7-9 and TRBJ1-1; D not resolved. Source: CD8+ T cells from cultured PBMCs, taken from culture after CMV antigen stimulation. CDR3 protein: CASSLRGLLNTEAFF. The CDR3 DNA reads as TGTGCCAGCAGCTTACGCGGACTACTAAACACTGAAGCTTTCTTT.